What follows describes a single TCR beta chain. Its antigen is as yet unknown. The CDR3 runs to 16 residues. Trimming removed 7 bases from V and 4 bases from J; junction bases left unmatched: 14. Germline assignment: CDR1 LNHDA and CDR2 SQIVND (reference sequence). The data stem from a study of chemoradiotherapy in HPV16-positive cancers. The wider study: Functional T-cell assays on a couple of HPV16-positive patients' cells defined candidate HPV-specific clones and common TCR motifs.

Study results and limitations: During treatment, candidate HPV-specific clones and E7-related motifs expanded in tumor.

TCRdb keeps only in-frame clones here, not all; method: immunoSEQ multiplex PCR. The repertoire holds fewer than 25,000 clones, roughly 73% seen once, with around 2.5% in the top ten. Sampling was carried out from a patient who underwent chemoradiotherapy. The chain links TRBV19 to TRBJ2-5; TRBD2 agrees at 8 bases. This receptor was obtained from a human donor with HPV-associated anogenital cancer. The CDR3, as DNA: TGTGCCAGTAAAGCGGGGGCAGGCCCCCAGGGAGAGACCCAGTACTTC. Amino acids: CASKAGAGPQGETQYF.